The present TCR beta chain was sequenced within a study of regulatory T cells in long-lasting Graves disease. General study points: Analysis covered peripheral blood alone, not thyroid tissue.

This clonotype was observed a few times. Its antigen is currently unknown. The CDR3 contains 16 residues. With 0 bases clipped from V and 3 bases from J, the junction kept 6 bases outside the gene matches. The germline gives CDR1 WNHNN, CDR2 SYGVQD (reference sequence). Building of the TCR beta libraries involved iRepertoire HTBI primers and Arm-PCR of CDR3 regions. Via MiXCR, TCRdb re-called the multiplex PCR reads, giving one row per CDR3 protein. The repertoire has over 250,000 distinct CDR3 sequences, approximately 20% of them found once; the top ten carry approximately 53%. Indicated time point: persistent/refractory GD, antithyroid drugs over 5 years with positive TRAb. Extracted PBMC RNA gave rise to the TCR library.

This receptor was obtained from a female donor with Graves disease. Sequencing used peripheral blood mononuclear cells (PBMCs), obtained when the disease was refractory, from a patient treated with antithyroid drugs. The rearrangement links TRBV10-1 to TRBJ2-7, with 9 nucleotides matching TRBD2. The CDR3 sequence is CASSESHSGSVYEQYF. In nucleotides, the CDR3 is TGCGCCAGCAGTGAGTCTCATAGCGGGAGTGTCTACGAGCAGTACTTC.